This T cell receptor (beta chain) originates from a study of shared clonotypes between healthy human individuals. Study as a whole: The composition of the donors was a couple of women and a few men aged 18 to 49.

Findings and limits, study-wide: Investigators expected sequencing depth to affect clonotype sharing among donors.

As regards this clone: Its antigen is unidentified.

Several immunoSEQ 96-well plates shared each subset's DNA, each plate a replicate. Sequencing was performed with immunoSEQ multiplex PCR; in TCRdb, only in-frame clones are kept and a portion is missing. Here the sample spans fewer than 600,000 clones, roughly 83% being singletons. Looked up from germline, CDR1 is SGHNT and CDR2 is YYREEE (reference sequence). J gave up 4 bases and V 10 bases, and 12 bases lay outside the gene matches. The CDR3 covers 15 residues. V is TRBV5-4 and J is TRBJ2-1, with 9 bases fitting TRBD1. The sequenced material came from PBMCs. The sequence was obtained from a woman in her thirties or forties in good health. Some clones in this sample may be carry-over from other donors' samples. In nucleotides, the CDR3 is TGTGCCGCCAGGACAGGGGTAGGTTCTTACAATGAGCAGTTCTTC. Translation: CAARTGVGSYNEQFF.